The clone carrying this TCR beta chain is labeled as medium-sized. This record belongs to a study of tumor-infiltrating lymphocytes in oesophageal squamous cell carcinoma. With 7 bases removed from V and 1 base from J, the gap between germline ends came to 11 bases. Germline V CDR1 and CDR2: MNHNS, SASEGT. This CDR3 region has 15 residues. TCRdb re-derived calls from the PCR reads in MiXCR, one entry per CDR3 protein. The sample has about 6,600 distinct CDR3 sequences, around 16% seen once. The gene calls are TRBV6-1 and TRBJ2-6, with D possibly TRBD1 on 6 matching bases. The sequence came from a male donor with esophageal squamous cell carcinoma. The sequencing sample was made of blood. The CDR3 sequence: CASTSRGSGANVLTF. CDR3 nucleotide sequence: TGTGCCAGCACTAGCAGGGGTTCTGGGGCCAACGTCCTGACTTTC.